This passage covers 30 T cell receptor beta chains from one sample sequenced in a study of Graves' ophthalmopathy and Graves' hyperthyroidism. Amplification from RNA transcripts yielded the TCR beta CDR3 regions. In the first round, RT-PCR was carried out with HTBI primers, and a multiplex PCR formed the second round. TCRdb independently ran MiXCR on the multiplex PCR reads; one entry per CDR3 protein. The sample lists under 250,000 distinct CDR3 sequences, under 30% occurring once. The source material was peripheral blood. The receptors shown here come from a man aged 50-59 years with Graves' ophthalmopathy.

This chain uses TRBV6-1 with TRBJ2-5, with D unclear. The CDR3 consists of 12 residues. Germline V gene lookup returns CDR1 MNHNS and CDR2 SASEGT. Between the trimmed V and J ends, which lost 8 bases and 5 bases, there was a span of 12 bases. CDR3 region: CASSALLETQYF. The CDR3 DNA is TGTGCCAGCTCTGCGCTACTGGAGACCCAGTACTTC.

The V and J genes are TRBV25-1 and TRBJ1-3, with TRBD1 matching 7 bases. With 3 bases clipped from V and 2 bases from J, the junction kept 4 bases outside the gene matches. CDR3 length: 15 residues. The germline V gene has CDR1 MGHDK and CDR2 SYGVNS. The CDR3 is CASSDWQGAGNTIYF. Here the CDR3 DNA reads TGTGCCAGCAGTGATTGGCAGGGGGCTGGAAACACCATATATTTT.

This clonotype was recorded at least ten times. This chain uses TRBV6-2 or TRBV6-3 with TRBJ1-5; 7 bases align to TRBD1. CDR3 length: 16 residues. CDR1 is MNHEY and CDR2 is SVGEGT in the germline V gene. After removal of 5 bases from V and 0 bases from J, the junction contained 7 bases not matched to a gene. The CDR3 DNA sequence: TGTGCCAGCAGTCCGGGACAGCGATATAGCAATCAGCCCCAGCATTTT. Encoded protein: CASSPGQRYSNQPQHF.

Ten or more counts support this clonotype. The chain couples TRBV11-2 to TRBJ1-1; D gene uncertain. The CDR3 extends over 15 amino acids. With 0 bases removed from V and 0 bases from J, the gap between germline ends came to 8 bases. Germline V CDR1 and CDR2: SGHAT, FQNNGV. This CDR3 reads CASSLDVNLNTEAFF. The CDR3 DNA is TGTGCCAGCAGCTTAGATGTTAACCTGAACACTGAAGCTTTCTTT.

In this sample, this clonotype turned up many times. The chain has TRBV6-1 and TRBJ2-7; 7 positions match TRBD1. The CDR3 covers 15 residues. In germline, CDR1 is MNHNS, CDR2 SASEGT. V trimming: 3 bases; J trimming: 1 base; junction bases outside the gene matches: 6. CDR3 residues: CASSEGDSPSYEQYF. The CDR3 DNA is TGTGCCAGCAGTGAGGGGGACAGCCCATCCTACGAGCAGTACTTC.

The V and J genes are TRBV12-3 or TRBV12-4 and TRBJ2-5; TRBD2 matches at 7 bases. The CDR3 sequence is 16 residues long. Trimming took 4 bases from V and 5 from J; bases not matched to a gene: 13. The CDR3 DNA is TGTGCCAGCAGTTCCCGGGACTACGGACAACGGGAGACCCAGTACTTC. Protein sequence: CASSSRDYGQRETQYF.

Many counts were recorded for this clonotype. The chain is built from TRBV12-3 or TRBV12-4 and TRBJ2-7; D might be TRBD1 (6 bases). Trimming left V 3 bases short and J 5 bases short, with 17 bases between. This CDR3 comprises 15 residues. This CDR3 is CASSFGTSPGDEQYF. CDR3 sequence (DNA): TGTGCCAGCAGTTTTGGGACATCCCCCGGGGACGAGCAGTACTTC.

CDR3 residues: CSVAGLAETQYF. The CDR3 bases are TGCAGCGTTGCGGGTCTAGCAGAGACCCAGTACTTC. This rearrangement joins TRBV29-1 to TRBJ2-5; tentative D call: TRBD2 (5 bases). The CDR3 is made up of 12 amino acids. Germline loops: CDR1 SQVTM, CDR2 ANQGSEA. With 4 bases removed from V and 4 bases from J, the gap between germline ends came to 10 bases.

The rearrangement links TRBV28 to TRBJ2-7, with D perhaps matching TRBD2 (5 bases). The germline V gene has CDR1 MDHEN and CDR2 SYDVKM. V lost 10 bases and J 2 bases, leaving 15 bases between the germline ends. There are 13 residues in the CDR3. CDR3 DNA sequence: TGTGCCACCCGAGCGGATACTACCTACGAGCAGTACTTC. It specifies CATRADTTYEQYF.

The rearrangement links TRBV6-1 to TRBJ2-7, with 10 bases lining up with TRBD2. The length of the CDR3 is 14 residues. Trimming removed 5 bases from V and 6 bases from J; junction bases left unmatched: 7. The germline CDR1 and CDR2 sequences are MNHNS and SASEGT. The CDR3 is CASSPVAGGGEQYF. CDR3 bases: TGTGCCAGCAGTCCCGTAGCGGGAGGCGGCGAGCAGTACTTC.

This clonotype was seen a few times. The rearrangement joins TRBV6-2 or TRBV6-3 to TRBJ2-7; 8 bases align to TRBD1. Germline V gives CDR1 MNHEY, CDR2 SVGEGT. This CDR3 contains 14 residues. V was pared by 7 bases and J by 3 bases, with 8 bases of the junction left unmatched. For the CDR3, the DNA is TGTGCCAGCAACTTACAGGGGGTCGACTACGAGCAGTACTTC. Protein product: CASNLQGVDYEQYF.

This clonotype was seen repeatedly, ten times or more. At one boundary the junction diverges from the germline segment, which might be a read error. The chain uses TRBV6-1 and TRBJ2-7; 8 bases are a match to TRBD2. The CDR3 loop spans 15 amino acids. CDR1 is MNHNS and CDR2 is SASEGT in the germline V gene. The CDR3 nucleotides read TGTGCCAGCACTCCCCTCGGGAGGGGCTCCCACGAGCAGTACTTC. This sequence encodes CASTPLGRGSHEQYF.

This clonotype was picked up many times. The rearrangement links TRBV6-4 to TRBJ2-7, with 14 positions matching TRBD2. The CDR3 loop spans 17 amino acids. Germline values: CDR1 MRHNA, CDR2 SNTAGT. The junction had 12 bases not matched to a gene; V was cut back by 5 bases and J by 6 bases. The CDR3 region is CASSRGLAGEYLSEQYF. DNA of the CDR3: TGTGCCAGCAGTCGGGGACTAGCGGGAGAGTATCTAAGCGAGCAGTACTTC.

This clonotype was recorded many times. The DNA for the CDR3 is TGCAGTGCTCACGCGGACATAGAGATAGAGACCCAGTACTTC. This gives the protein CSAHADIEIETQYF. This chain links TRBV20-1 with TRBJ2-5, with a weak D call TRBD1 (5 bases). Germline V lookup: CDR1 DFQATT, CDR2 SNEGSKA (reference sequence). V lost 5 bases to trimming and J lost 4 bases, with 17 bases between them. The CDR3 contains 14 residues.

In this sample, this clonotype turned up many times. The chain links TRBV10-1 to TRBJ2-7; no definite D call. In germline, CDR1 is WNHNN, CDR2 SYGVQD (reference sequence). The CDR3 length is 15 residues. The germline V and J ends were trimmed by 3 bases and 5 bases, with 17 bases remaining between them. The CDR3 DNA reads TGCGCCAGCAGTGATTCAATAACTGCTGTCAACGAGCAGTACTTC. Its translation: CASSDSITAVNEQYF.

A few counts support this clonotype. This chain connects TRBV6-2 or TRBV6-3 to TRBJ2-6; TRBD1 is a possible D gene (5 bases). Germline V gene data show CDR1 as MNHEY and CDR2 as SVGEGT. The CDR3 is made up of 14 amino acids. V lost 4 bases to trimming and J lost 4 bases, with 8 bases between them. The CDR3 protein is CASSWRQGANVLTF. In DNA form, the CDR3 reads TGTGCCAGCAGTTGGCGACAGGGGGCCAACGTCCTGACTTTC.

In this sample, this clonotype turned up many times. The chain links TRBV6-1 to TRBJ2-2; 8 positions agree with TRBD1. CDR3 length: 14 amino acids. Unmatched junction bases numbered 4, after V lost 4 bases and J lost 6 bases. CDR1 MNHNS and CDR2 SASEGT come from the germline V gene. The CDR3 sequence: CASSAAGGSGELFF. For the CDR3, the DNA is TGTGCCAGCAGTGCGGCAGGGGGCTCCGGGGAGCTGTTTTTT.

This clonotype was detected ten times or more. The chain is built from TRBV11-1 and TRBJ1-1; 8 nucleotides line up with TRBD1. V shed 5 bases, J shed 9 bases, and the junction held 8 bases outside the gene matches. CDR1 is SGHAT, CDR2 FQDESV, per germline (reference sequence). This CDR3 region has 13 residues. The CDR3 is CASSATGGAQAFF. The CDR3 DNA reads TGTGCCAGCAGCGCTACAGGGGGGGCTCAAGCTTTCTTT.

This clonotype was counted ten times or more. This chain links TRBV5-1 with TRBJ1-1; D might be TRBD1 (5 bases). Germline CDR1 and CDR2: SGHRS and YFSETQ. The CDR3 is made up of 19 amino acids. With 1 base removed from V and 4 bases from J, the gap between germline ends came to 26 bases. CDR3 protein: CASSLSPGQRRGEGTEAFF. The CDR3, as DNA: TGCGCCAGCAGCTTGTCTCCCGGGCAACGGAGAGGGGAGGGCACTGAAGCTTTCTTT.

This clonotype showed up many times. The CDR3 DNA sequence: TGTGCCAGCAGTGAAGAAGCGACAGGGGGCAATTCACCCCTCCACTTT. Translation gives CASSEEATGGNSPLHF. J is TRBJ1-6 and V is TRBV6-1; TRBD1 agrees at 10 bases. The CDR3 is 16 residues long. V lost 1 base, J lost 7 bases, and 4 bases stayed unmatched. CDR1 and CDR2 (germline): MNHNS, SASEGT.

This clonotype showed up many times. The chain employs TRBV6-2 or TRBV6-3 and TRBJ2-7; D not certain. Per the germline V gene, CDR1 is MNHEY and CDR2 is SVGEGT. Deletions cut 4 bases from V and 5 bases from J, with 9 bases between. This CDR3 region has 12 residues. DNA of the CDR3: TGTGCCAGCAGTTGGGCTTTTGACGAGCAGTACTTC. It encodes CASSWAFDEQYF.

This chain links TRBV27 with TRBJ2-4, with a tentative D call TRBD1 (6 bases). Germline V gene lookup returns CDR1 MNHEY and CDR2 SMNVEV (reference sequence). This CDR3 has 14 amino acids. The germline V and J ends were trimmed by 2 bases and 8 bases, with 13 bases remaining between them. In DNA, the CDR3 is TGTGCCAGCAGTTTAATGGGGGCTGGGGACATTCAGTACTTC. Translating it yields CASSLMGAGDIQYF.

This clonotype appeared many times. The chain recombines TRBV3-1 with TRBJ2-7; a possible D gene is TRBD2 (5 bases). The length of the CDR3 is 17 residues. Trimming shortened V by 1 base and J by 3 bases, and 19 bases separated the two germline ends. Germline V gene sequence: CDR1 LGHDT, CDR2 YNNKEL (reference sequence). CDR3 DNA sequence: TGTGCCAGCAGCCAAGGCCCCCCAGGCAGCGGCGACTACGAGCAGTACTTC. This sequence encodes CASSQGPPGSGDYEQYF.

The chain couples TRBV11-2 to TRBJ1-1, with 7 bases lining up with TRBD1. The V and J ends lost 5 bases and 1 base, in that order; junction bases with no gene match: 4. The germline V gene encodes CDR1 SGHAT and CDR2 FQNNGV. The CDR3 length is 14 residues. CDR3 sequence reads: CASSAGQANTEAFF. The CDR3 region has the DNA TGTGCCAGCAGCGCTGGACAGGCGAACACTGAAGCTTTCTTT. Combining the CDR3 with reference TRBV11-2 and TRBJ1-1 gives the whole variable domain EAGVAQSPRYKIIEKRQSVAFWCNPISGHATLYWYQQILGQGPKLLIQFQNNGVVDDSQLPKDRFSAERLKGVDSTLKIQPAKLEDSAVYLCASSAGQANTEAFFGQGTRLTVV.

The table lists this clonotype with a few counts. The rearrangement uses TRBV6-5 and TRBJ2-7; 10 bases agree with TRBD1. The V and J ends lost 5 bases and 4 bases, in that order; junction bases with no gene match: 8. There are 15 residues in the CDR3. Germline CDR1 reads MNHEY; CDR2 reads SVGAGI. In DNA form, the CDR3 reads TGTGCCAGCAGTCCAAGGGACAGGGGCGTTTACGAGCAGTACTTC. This sequence encodes CASSPRDRGVYEQYF.

The V call is TRBV10-3, the J call TRBJ1-1, with D uncertain. The ends were cut back, 8 bases at V and 8 bases at J, with 12 bases in the middle. Germline lookup yields CDR1 ENHRY and CDR2 SYGVKD. The CDR3 consists of 11 residues. The CDR3 nucleotides are TGTGCCATCCGGGCAGGAGGGGAAGCTTTCTTT. It codes for CAIRAGGEAFF.

This clonotype appeared many times. V gene TRBV5-1 combines with J gene TRBJ2-2; possibly TRBD2 for D (6 bases). There are 15 residues in the CDR3. Per the germline V gene, CDR1 is SGHRS and CDR2 is YFSETQ. V was clipped by 4 bases and J by 2 bases, with 12 bases between them. The CDR3 coding sequence is TGCGCCAGCAGCCCCTCGGGACTTAACACCGGGGAGCTGTTTTTT. It is translated as CASSPSGLNTGELFF.

The chain uses TRBV28 and TRBJ1-1, with TRBD1 identical over 7 bases. Germline trimming cut 3 bases from V and 1 base from J; bases unmatched to any gene: 8. Germline CDR1 reads MDHEN; CDR2 reads SYDVKM. The CDR3 contains 16 residues. CDR3 region: CASSFTPGQPNTEAFF. CDR3 DNA sequence: TGTGCCAGCAGTTTCACTCCGGGACAGCCGAACACTGAAGCTTTCTTT.

This clonotype has a single count. The chain carries TRBV29-1 and TRBJ1-1; D gene uncertain. The CDR3 sequence is 13 residues long. Germline assignment: CDR1 SQVTM and CDR2 ANQGSEA. The CDR3 region has the DNA TGCAGTTACGAGGGCAGTCCAAACACTGAAGCTTTCTTT. Protein: CSYEGSPNTEAFF.

There are many counts of this clonotype. This chain links TRBV5-1 with TRBJ1-1, with TRBD1 matching over 8 bases. This CDR3 comprises 15 residues. Germline CDR1 and CDR2: SGHRS and YFSETQ. V gave up 0 bases and J gave up 2 bases; unmatched junction bases: 3. CDR3 protein: CASSLAGQENTEAFF. In DNA form, the CDR3 reads TGCGCCAGCAGCTTGGCGGGACAGGAAAACACTGAAGCTTTCTTT.